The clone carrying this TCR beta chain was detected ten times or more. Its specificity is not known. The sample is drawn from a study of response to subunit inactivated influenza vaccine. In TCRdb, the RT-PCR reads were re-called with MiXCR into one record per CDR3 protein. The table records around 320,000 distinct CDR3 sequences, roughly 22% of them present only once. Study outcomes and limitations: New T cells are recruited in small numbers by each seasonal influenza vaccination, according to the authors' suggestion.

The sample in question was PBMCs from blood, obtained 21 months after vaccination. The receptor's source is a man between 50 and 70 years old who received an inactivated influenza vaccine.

CDR3 in DNA: TGTGCCAGCAGGGAGGGGGCCAACACTGAAGCTTTCTTT. This translates into CASREGANTEAFF. The rearrangement joins TRBV12-3 or TRBV12-4 to TRBJ1-1; TRBD1 agrees at 7 bases. This CDR3 contains 13 residues. J was trimmed by 2 bases and V by 6 bases; bases with no gene match: 3.